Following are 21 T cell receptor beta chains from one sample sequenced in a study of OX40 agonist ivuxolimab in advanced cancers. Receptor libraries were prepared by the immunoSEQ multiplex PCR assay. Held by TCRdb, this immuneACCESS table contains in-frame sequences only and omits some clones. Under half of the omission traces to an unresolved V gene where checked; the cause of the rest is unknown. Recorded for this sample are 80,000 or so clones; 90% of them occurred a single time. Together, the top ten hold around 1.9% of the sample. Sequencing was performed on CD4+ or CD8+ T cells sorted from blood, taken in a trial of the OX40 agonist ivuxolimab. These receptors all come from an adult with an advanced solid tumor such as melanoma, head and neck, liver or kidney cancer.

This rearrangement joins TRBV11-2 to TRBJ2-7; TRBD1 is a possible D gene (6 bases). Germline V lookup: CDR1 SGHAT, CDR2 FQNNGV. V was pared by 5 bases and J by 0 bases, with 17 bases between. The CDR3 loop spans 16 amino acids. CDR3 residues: CASSPADSSSSYEQYF. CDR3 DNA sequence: TGTGCCAGCAGCCCCGCGGACAGCTCAAGCTCCTACGAGCAGTACTTC.

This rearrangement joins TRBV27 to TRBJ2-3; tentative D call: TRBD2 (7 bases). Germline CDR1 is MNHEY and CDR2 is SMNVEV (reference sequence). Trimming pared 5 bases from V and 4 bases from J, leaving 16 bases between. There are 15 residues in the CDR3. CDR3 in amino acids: CASSPLGGAADTQYF. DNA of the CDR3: TGTGCCAGCAGTCCCCTAGGGGGGGCCGCAGATACGCAGTATTTT.

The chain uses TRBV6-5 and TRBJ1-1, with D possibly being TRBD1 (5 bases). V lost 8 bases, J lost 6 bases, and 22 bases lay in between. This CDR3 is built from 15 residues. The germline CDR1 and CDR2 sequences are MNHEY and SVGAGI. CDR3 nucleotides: TGTGCCAGCCAGCGGGGACGATCTCCTTCGGCTGAAGCTTTCTTT. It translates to CASQRGRSPSAEAFF.

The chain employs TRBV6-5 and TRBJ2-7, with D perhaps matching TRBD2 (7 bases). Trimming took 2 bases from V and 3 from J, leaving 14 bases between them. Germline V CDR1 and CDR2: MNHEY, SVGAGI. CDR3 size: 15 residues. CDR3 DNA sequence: TGTGCCAGCAGTTACAAGGGGGGGACCGGCTACGAGCAGTACTTC. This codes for CASSYKGGTGYEQYF.

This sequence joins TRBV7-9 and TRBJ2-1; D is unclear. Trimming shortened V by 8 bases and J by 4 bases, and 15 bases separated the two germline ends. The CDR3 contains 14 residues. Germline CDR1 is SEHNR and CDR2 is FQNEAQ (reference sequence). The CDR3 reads CASSNSETYNEQFF. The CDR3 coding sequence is TGTGCCAGCTCCAACTCCGAAACATACAATGAGCAGTTCTTC.

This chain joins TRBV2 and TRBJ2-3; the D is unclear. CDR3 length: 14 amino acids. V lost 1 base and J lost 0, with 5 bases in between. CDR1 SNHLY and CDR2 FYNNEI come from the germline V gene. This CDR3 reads CASSEGLSTDTQYF. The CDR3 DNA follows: TGTGCCAGCAGTGAAGGGTTGAGCACAGATACGCAGTATTTT.

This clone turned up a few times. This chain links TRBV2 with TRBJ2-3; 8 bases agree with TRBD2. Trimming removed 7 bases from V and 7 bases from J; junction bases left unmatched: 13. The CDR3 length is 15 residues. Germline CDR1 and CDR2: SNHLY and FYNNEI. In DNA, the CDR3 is TGTGCCAGCATCGGAAGTCTAGCGGGCCGGTATACGCAGTATTTT. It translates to CASIGSLAGRYTQYF.

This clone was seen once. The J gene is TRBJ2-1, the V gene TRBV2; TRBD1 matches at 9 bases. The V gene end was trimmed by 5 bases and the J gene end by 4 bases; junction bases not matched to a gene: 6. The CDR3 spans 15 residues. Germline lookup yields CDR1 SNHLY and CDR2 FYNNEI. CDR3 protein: CASSSQGQGYNEQFF. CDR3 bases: TGTGCCAGCAGTTCTCAGGGACAGGGATACAATGAGCAGTTCTTC.

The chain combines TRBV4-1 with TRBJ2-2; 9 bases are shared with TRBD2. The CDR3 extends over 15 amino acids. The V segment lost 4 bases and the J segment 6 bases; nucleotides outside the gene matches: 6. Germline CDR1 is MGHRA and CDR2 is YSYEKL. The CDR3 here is CASSRGLAYPGELFF. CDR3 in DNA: TGCGCCAGCAGCCGAGGACTAGCGTACCCCGGGGAGCTGTTTTTT.

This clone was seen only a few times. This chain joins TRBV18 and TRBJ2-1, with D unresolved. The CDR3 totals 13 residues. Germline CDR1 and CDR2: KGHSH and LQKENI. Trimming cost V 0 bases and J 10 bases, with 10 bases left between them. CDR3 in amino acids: CASSPPITSEQFF. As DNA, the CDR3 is TGTGCCAGCTCACCACCGATCACATCAGAGCAGTTCTTC.

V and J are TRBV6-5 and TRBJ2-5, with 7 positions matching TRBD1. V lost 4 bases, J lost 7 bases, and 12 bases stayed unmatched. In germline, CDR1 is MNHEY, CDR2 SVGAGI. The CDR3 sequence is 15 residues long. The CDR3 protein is CASSLVPGQLGTQYF. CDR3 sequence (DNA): TGTGCCAGCAGTTTGGTCCCGGGACAGTTGGGGACCCAGTACTTC.

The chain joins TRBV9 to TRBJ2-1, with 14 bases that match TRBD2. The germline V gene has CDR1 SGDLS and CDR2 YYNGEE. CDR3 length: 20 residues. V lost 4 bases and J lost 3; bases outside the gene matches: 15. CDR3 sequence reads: CASSPKIATSGRAGYNEQFF. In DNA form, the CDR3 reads TGTGCCAGCAGCCCCAAAATAGCGACTAGCGGGAGGGCTGGCTACAATGAGCAGTTCTTC.

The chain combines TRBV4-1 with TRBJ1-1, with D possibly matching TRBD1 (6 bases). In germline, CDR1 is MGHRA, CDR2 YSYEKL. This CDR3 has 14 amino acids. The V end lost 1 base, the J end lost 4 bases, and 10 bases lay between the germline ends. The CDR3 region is CASSQGPGATEAFF. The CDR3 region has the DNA TGCGCCAGCAGCCAAGGTCCAGGGGCCACTGAAGCTTTCTTT.

This chain's CDR3 is CASSPGLTSTDTQYF. DNA of the CDR3: TGTGCCAGCAGCCCGGGGCTAACTAGCACAGATACGCAGTATTTT. This chain connects TRBV5-4 to TRBJ2-3, with D perhaps matching TRBD1 or TRBD2 (5 bases each). The germline V gene encodes CDR1 SGHNT and CDR2 YYREEE (reference sequence). V was pared by 4 bases and J by 0 bases, with 12 bases between. CDR3 length: 15 residues.

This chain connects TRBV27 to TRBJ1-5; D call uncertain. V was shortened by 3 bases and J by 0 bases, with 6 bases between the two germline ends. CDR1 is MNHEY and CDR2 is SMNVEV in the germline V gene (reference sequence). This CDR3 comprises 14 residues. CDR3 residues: CASSLAHSNQPQHF. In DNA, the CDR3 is TGTGCCAGCAGTTTGGCCCATAGCAATCAGCCCCAGCATTTT.

The CDR3 DNA reads as TGTGCCAGCAGCTGGTGGGAGGATACGCAGTATTTT. Protein product: CASSWWEDTQYF. The chain is built from TRBV11-2 and TRBJ2-3; maybe TRBD2 (5 bases). The CDR3 runs to 12 residues. V lost 4 bases and J 6 bases, leaving 8 bases between the germline ends. The germline V gene encodes CDR1 SGHAT and CDR2 FQNNGV.

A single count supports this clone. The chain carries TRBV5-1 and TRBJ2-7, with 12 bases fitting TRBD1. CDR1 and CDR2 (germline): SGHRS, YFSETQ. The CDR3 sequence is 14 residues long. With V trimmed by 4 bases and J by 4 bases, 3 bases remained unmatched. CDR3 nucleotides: TGCGCCAGCAGCCCGGGACAGGGGGCTTACGAGCAGTACTTC. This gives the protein CASSPGQGAYEQYF.

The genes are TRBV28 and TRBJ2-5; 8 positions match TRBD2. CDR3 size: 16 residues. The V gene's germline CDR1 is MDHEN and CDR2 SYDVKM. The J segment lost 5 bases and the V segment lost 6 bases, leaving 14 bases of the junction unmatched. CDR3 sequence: CASRGPTSDGEETQYF. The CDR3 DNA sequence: TGTGCCAGCAGAGGTCCGACTAGCGATGGGGAGGAGACCCAGTACTTC.

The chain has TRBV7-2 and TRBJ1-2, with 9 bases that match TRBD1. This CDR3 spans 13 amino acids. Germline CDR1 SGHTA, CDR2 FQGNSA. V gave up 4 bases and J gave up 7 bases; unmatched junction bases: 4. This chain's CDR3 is CASSWDREGGYTF. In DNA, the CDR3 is TGTGCCAGCAGCTGGGACAGGGAAGGTGGCTACACCTTC.

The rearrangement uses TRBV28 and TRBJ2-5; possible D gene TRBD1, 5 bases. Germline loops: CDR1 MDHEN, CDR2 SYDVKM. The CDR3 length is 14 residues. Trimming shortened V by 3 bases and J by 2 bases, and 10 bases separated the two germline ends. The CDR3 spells CASSFRSGQETQYF. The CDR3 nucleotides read TGTGCCAGCAGTTTCAGGTCAGGGCAAGAGACCCAGTACTTC.

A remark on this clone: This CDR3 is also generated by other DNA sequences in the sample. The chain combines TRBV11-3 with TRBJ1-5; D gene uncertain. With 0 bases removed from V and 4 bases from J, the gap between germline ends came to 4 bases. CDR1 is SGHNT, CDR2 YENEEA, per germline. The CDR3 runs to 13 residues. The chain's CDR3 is CASSLEPNQPQHF. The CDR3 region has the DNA TGTGCCAGCAGCTTAGAACCGAATCAGCCCCAGCATTTT.